The next 11 T cell receptor beta chains were all read from a single sample in a study of human T cells and chemical hapten exposure. As to time point: patch test 1, 2 weeks after DPC sensitization. Sample treatment: therapeutic diphenylcyclopropenone sensitization with weekly scalp DPC. TCRdb itself ran the RACE reads through MiXCR, one entry per CDR3 protein. The table shows 300,000 to 350,000 distinct CDR3 sequences, with approximately 6.3% occurring only once. Here the sequenced sample was whole blood, taken in connection with sensitization to the hapten diphenylcyclopropenone (DPC). Receptors originate from a young woman with alopecia areata. Some clones in this sample may be carry-over from other donors' samples.

This clonotype was seen many times. The chain carries TRBV29-1 and TRBJ2-1, with 9 bases lining up with TRBD2. This CDR3 is 12 amino acids long. The trim removed 5 bases at V and 8 bases at J, leaving 4 bases unmatched. The germline CDR1 and CDR2 sequences are SQVTM and ANQGSEA. CDR3 in DNA: TGCAGCGTTTATTTAGCGGGGGATGAGCAGTTCTTC. It translates to CSVYLAGDEQFF.

This clonotype was counted at least ten times. J is TRBJ1-6 and V is TRBV6-1; possible D gene TRBD1, 5 bases. Trimming pared 1 base from V and 8 bases from J, leaving 15 bases between. In germline, CDR1 is MNHNS, CDR2 SASEGT. This CDR3 is built from 16 residues. In nucleotides, the CDR3 is TGTGCCAGCAGTGAAGAGGAGGGAAGGGGAGATTCACCCCTCCACTTT. Its protein is CASSEEEGRGDSPLHF.

There are many counts of this clonotype. The chain combines TRBV12-3 or TRBV12-4 with TRBJ1-1; tentatively, D is TRBD1 (6 bases). CDR3 size: 17 residues. V lost 5 bases to trimming and J lost 3 bases, with 22 bases between them. CDR3 DNA sequence: TGTGCCAGCAGTCTTGGGCGGCCGGGGGCGTTCGACACTGAAGCTTTCTTT. It encodes CASSLGRPGAFDTEAFF.

The V gene is TRBV12-2, the J gene TRBJ2-4; TRBD1 is the table's D call, not checked against the DNA. TRBV12-2 is marked as a pseudogene. CDR3 length equals 17 residues. The CDR3 DNA follows: TGTGCAAGTCGCTTAGGACAGCTAACTCTAGCCAAAAACATTCAGTACTTC. This translates into CASRLGQLTLAKNIQYF.

This clonotype occurred many times. The CDR3 nucleotides read TGTGCCAGCAGTTCCCGACTAGCGGGGGGGTACTCCTACAATGAGCAGTTCTTC. It codes for CASSSRLAGGYSYNEQFF. The chain uses TRBV6-2 or TRBV6-3 and TRBJ2-1; 14 bases agree with TRBD2. The CDR3 covers 18 residues. Germline V lookup: CDR1 MNHEY, CDR2 SVGEGT. After removal of 4 bases from V and 0 bases from J, the junction contained 5 bases not matched to a gene.

The chain combines TRBV27 with TRBJ2-3; 10 bases line up with TRBD2. Per germline, CDR1 MNHEY and CDR2 SMNVEV (reference sequence). Trimming took 5 bases from V and 0 from J; bases not matched to a gene: 5. The CDR3 loop spans 16 amino acids. CDR3: CASSILAGGSTDTQYF. The DNA of the CDR3 is TGTGCCAGCAGTATCTTAGCGGGGGGTAGCACAGATACGCAGTATTTT.

On this clonotype: Since the CDR3 does not end with the conserved phenylalanine or tryptophan, this likely comes from a read error. The chain recombines TRBV11-3 with TRBJ2-3; D is uncertain. This CDR3 region has 18 residues. CDR1 is SGHNT and CDR2 is YENEEA in the germline V gene. V was pared by 2 bases and J by 1 base, with 19 bases between. The CDR3 is CASSLRVSSAPGTDTQYS. The CDR3 region has the DNA TGTGCCAGCAGCTTAAGGGTCTCGTCAGCGCCCGGCACAGATACGCAGTATTCT.

This clonotype was detected a few times. This rearrangement joins TRBV25-1 to TRBJ2-3; D unclear. Germline V gene data show CDR1 as MGHDK and CDR2 as SYGVNS. CDR3 length: 15 amino acids. V lost 6 bases and J 2 bases, leaving 15 bases between the germline ends. CDR3 sequence: CASSHPGPYTDTQYF. In nucleotides, the CDR3 is TGTGCCAGCAGCCACCCCGGTCCTTACACAGATACGCAGTATTTT.

Many counts were recorded for this clonotype. The chain joins TRBV9 to TRBJ2-1; no reliable D call. The CDR3 has 13 residues. Germline-derived CDR1 and CDR2 are SGDLS and YYNGEE. Trimming cost V 4 bases and J 9 bases, with 14 bases left between them. Here the CDR3 DNA reads TGTGCCAGCAGCAGATCTGAATCCCGTGAGCAGTTCTTC. This sequence encodes CASSRSESREQFF.

This chain connects TRBV5-5 to TRBJ1-1; D not certain. This CDR3 has 14 amino acids. CDR1 SGHKS and CDR2 YYEKEE come from the germline V gene (reference sequence). Trimming pared 0 bases from V and 6 bases from J, leaving 12 bases between. The DNA of the CDR3 is TGTGCCAGCAGCTTGGAGGACGTAAGTGCTGAAGCTTTCTTT. It encodes CASSLEDVSAEAFF.

This clonotype has ten or more counts. J is TRBJ1-5 and V is TRBV20-1; 7 positions agree with TRBD1. This CDR3 region has 14 residues. Germline CDR1 DFQATT, CDR2 SNEGSKA (reference sequence). Trimming cost V 1 base and J 5 bases; bases outside gene matches: 5. CDR3: CSARGQGEHQPQHF. The CDR3 DNA sequence: TGCAGTGCTAGAGGGCAGGGGGAGCATCAGCCCCAGCATTTT.